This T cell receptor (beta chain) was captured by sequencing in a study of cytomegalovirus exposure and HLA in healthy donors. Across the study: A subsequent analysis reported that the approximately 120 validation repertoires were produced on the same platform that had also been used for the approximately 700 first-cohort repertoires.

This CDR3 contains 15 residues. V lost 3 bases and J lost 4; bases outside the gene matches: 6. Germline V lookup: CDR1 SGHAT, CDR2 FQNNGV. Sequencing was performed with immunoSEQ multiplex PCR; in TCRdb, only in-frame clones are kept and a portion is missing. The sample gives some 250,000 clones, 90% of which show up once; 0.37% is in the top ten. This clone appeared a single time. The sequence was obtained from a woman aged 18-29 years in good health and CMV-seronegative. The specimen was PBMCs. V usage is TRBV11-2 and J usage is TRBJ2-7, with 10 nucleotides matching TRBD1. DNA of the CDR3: TGTGCCAGCAGCTTTCCGGGACAGGGGTCGTACGAGCAGTACTTC. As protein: CASSFPGQGSYEQYF.